This T cell receptor beta chain was identified in a study of response to subunit inactivated influenza vaccine. A few counts support this clonotype. CDR1 is MGHRA and CDR2 is YSYEKL in the germline V gene. Trimming took 3 bases from V and 4 from J, leaving 15 bases between them. The CDR3 covers 16 residues. TCRdb processed the RT-PCR reads anew with MiXCR; each CDR3 protein has one entry. This table has about 540,000 distinct CDR3 sequences, less than 15% appearing once. This clonotype was sampled from a man in his fifties who received an inactivated influenza vaccine. The J gene is TRBJ2-2, the V gene TRBV4-1; D possibly corresponds to TRBD1 (6 bases). The sequencing used PBMCs from blood, collected 11 to 12 days after vaccination. The CDR3 DNA is TGCGCCAGCAGCCAGGCAGGGGTCTTGGGCACCGGGGAGCTGTTTTTT. It is translated as CASSQAGVLGTGELFF.